The 30 T cell receptor beta chains below all came from one sample that was sequenced in a study of Graves' ophthalmopathy and Graves' hyperthyroidism. Investigators amplified TCR beta CDR3 regions from RNA transcripts. Scientists carried out first-round RT-PCR using HTBI primers and then a second-round multiplex PCR. MiXCR was run by TCRdb on the multiplex PCR reads, yielding one entry per CDR3 protein. The table shows about 390,000 distinct CDR3 sequences, with about a sixth occurring only once. The sequenced sample consisted of peripheral blood. Receptors were obtained from an adult woman with stable Graves' hyperthyroidism.

This clonotype was found many times. The chain couples TRBV2 to TRBJ2-2; 7 positions match TRBD1. The junction had 7 bases not matched to a gene; V was cut back by 2 bases and J by 4 bases. The CDR3 runs 16 residues. Germline CDR1 and CDR2: SNHLY and FYNNEI. CDR3: CASSERRQGSTGELFF. As DNA, the CDR3 is TGTGCCAGCAGTGAAAGGCGACAGGGAAGCACCGGGGAGCTGTTTTTT. The full variable domain, rest sourced from reference TRBV2 and TRBJ2-2, is EPEVTQTPSHQVTQMGQEVILRCVPISNHLYFYWYRQILGQKVEFLVSFYNNEISEKSEIFDDQFSVERPDGSNFTLKIRSTKLEDSAMYFCASSERRQGSTGELFFGEGSRLTVL.

To note about this clonotype: Mismatch with germline at one junction end may stem from a read error. The chain uses TRBV6-2 or TRBV6-3 and TRBJ2-5; D is unclear. Looked up from germline, CDR1 is MNHEY and CDR2 is SVGEGT. The CDR3 extends over 13 amino acids. In nucleotides, the CDR3 is TGTGCTAGCAGTTTTATCGGTGCAGAGACCCAGTACTTT. It translates to CASSFIGAETQYF.

This clonotype was recorded many times. The chain links TRBV5-1 to TRBJ2-5; the D gene could be TRBD1 or TRBD2 (5 bases each). Looked up from germline, CDR1 is SGHRS and CDR2 is YFSETQ. The CDR3 has 16 residues. Trimming removed 0 bases from V and 5 bases from J, with 17 bases in between. CDR3 region: CASSLEAIGTGETQYF. CDR3 coding DNA: TGCGCCAGCAGCTTGGAGGCGATCGGGACCGGGGAGACCCAGTACTTC. The full variable domain, with the rest looked up from reference TRBV5-1 and TRBJ2-5, is KAGVTQTPRYLIKTRGQQVTLSCSPISGHRSVSWYQQTPGQGLQFLFEYFSETQRNKGNFPGRFSGRQFSNSRSEMNVSTLELGDSALYLCASSLEAIGTGETQYFGPGTRLLVL.

In the case of this clonotype: A read error may produce the germline difference seen at one junction end. The chain employs TRBV7-8 and TRBJ2-5; TRBD2 agrees at 7 bases. The CDR3 has 16 residues. CDR1 is SGHVS and CDR2 is FQNEAQ in the germline V gene. CDR3 sequence: CSSSQAATSLQETQYF. As DNA, the CDR3 is TGTTCCAGCAGCCAAGCGGCGACTAGCCTTCAAGAGACCCAGTACTTC.

V usage is TRBV18 and J usage is TRBJ2-7; 8 positions agree with TRBD1. This CDR3 is 14 amino acids long. V dropped 4 bases and J dropped 2; count of bases not matched to a gene: 4. In germline, CDR1 is KGHSH, CDR2 LQKENI. The CDR3 protein is CASSRQGFTYEQYF. CDR3 nucleotide sequence: TGTGCCAGCTCACGACAGGGGTTCACCTACGAGCAGTACTTC. The variable domain in full, completed from reference TRBV18 and TRBJ2-7, reads NAGVMQNPRHLVRRRGQEARLRCSPMKGHSHVYWYRQLPEEGLKFMVYLQKENIIDESGMPKERFSAEFPKEGPSILRIQQVVRGDSAAYFCASSRQGFTYEQYFGPGTRLTVT.

This chain connects TRBV6-5 to TRBJ1-2, with TRBD1 as a possible D gene (6 bases). V dropped 2 bases and J dropped 4 bases, with 14 bases sitting between them. Germline V gene data show CDR1 as MNHEY and CDR2 as SVGAGI. The CDR3 length is 15 residues. CDR3 DNA: TGTGCCAGCAGTTACACAGGGCTCTCTTCCTATGGCTACACCTTC. This translates into CASSYTGLSSYGYTF.

The rearrangement uses TRBV28 and TRBJ2-7; 11 bases align to TRBD2. The V segment lost 5 bases and the J segment 3 bases; nucleotides outside the gene matches: 15. Germline V gene data show CDR1 as MDHEN and CDR2 as SYDVKM. The CDR3 runs 18 residues. The CDR3 DNA reads as TGTGCCAGCAGTCCAGTTATAGCGGGAGGGGGAGGGGTCTACGAGCAGTACTTC. It codes for CASSPVIAGGGGVYEQYF.

Concerning this clonotype: This may be a read error, as it is one base from a much larger clone. This chain joins TRBV6-1 and TRBJ2-2; D might be TRBD2 (6 bases). Germline V lookup: CDR1 MNHNS, CDR2 SASEGT. The CDR3 loop spans 13 amino acids. CDR3 protein: CASSELQGGELCF. CDR3 sequence (DNA): TGTGCCAGCAGTGAGCTTCAGGGCGGGGAGCTGTGTTTT.

This clonotype showed up many times. The chain employs TRBV6-1 and TRBJ1-1, with a possible D match to TRBD1 (5 bases). Trimming removed 8 bases at V and 10 bases at J, with 17 bases between. Germline assignment: CDR1 MNHNS and CDR2 SASEGT. The CDR3 has 12 residues. Here the CDR3 DNA reads TGTGCCAGCTGGAAGGGACTTTGGGGAGCTTTCTTT. The encoded protein is CASWKGLWGAFF.

The chain recombines TRBV6-2 or TRBV6-3 with TRBJ1-2; 9 bases align to TRBD1. The germline V gene encodes CDR1 MNHEY and CDR2 SVGEGT. The CDR3 spans 14 residues. Trimming at V came to 7 bases and at J to 6 bases, leaving 9 bases not matched to a gene. In nucleotides, the CDR3 is TGTGCCAGCACCATCCGGGACAGGGAGAATGGCTACACCTTC. Protein: CASTIRDRENGYTF.

This clonotype was counted many times. The genes are TRBV28 and TRBJ1-1; D is unresolved. The CDR3 loop spans 13 amino acids. The germline V gene encodes CDR1 MDHEN and CDR2 SYDVKM. V lost 3 bases, J lost 6 bases, and 11 bases lay in between. This CDR3 reads CASSLGGSAEAFF. In DNA, the CDR3 is TGTGCCAGCAGTTTGGGAGGGTCGGCTGAAGCTTTCTTT.

This clonotype appeared many times. The chain has TRBV10-3 and TRBJ2-7, with 15 bases fitting TRBD2. The germline CDR1 and CDR2 sequences are ENHRY and SYGVKD. V was clipped by 6 bases and J by 6 bases; unmatched bases: 9. The CDR3 has 16 amino acids. In DNA form, the CDR3 reads TGTGCCATCAGCGCCCTGGGACTAGCGGGAGGTGGCGAGCAGTACTTC. This gives the protein CAISALGLAGGGEQYF.

This clonotype was found many times. The CDR3 DNA reads TGTGCCAGCAGCTTATCGCTAGCGGCACAAGAGACCCAGTACTTC. Its translation is CASSLSLAAQETQYF. The rearrangement uses TRBV7-9 and TRBJ2-5; 7 nucleotides agree with TRBD2. V lost 2 bases and J lost 2; bases outside the gene matches: 5. The germline V gene has CDR1 SEHNR and CDR2 FQNEAQ (reference sequence). This CDR3 region has 15 residues.

This clonotype was observed many times. The gene calls are TRBV27 and TRBJ1-5; D may be TRBD1 (6 bases). The V end was cut by 6 bases, the J end by 5 bases, with 14 bases between. The CDR3 sequence is 14 residues long. CDR1 is MNHEY, CDR2 SMNVEV, per germline (reference sequence). As DNA, the CDR3 is TGTGCCAGCAGCCCTTTGGGGGGCCATCAGCCCCAGCATTTT. It is translated as CASSPLGGHQPQHF.

The sample holds many counts of this clonotype. The chain uses TRBV24-1 and TRBJ2-5; 10 bases fit TRBD2. This CDR3 spans 20 amino acids. Germline CDR1 KGHDR, CDR2 SFDVKD. J lost 6 bases, V lost 4 bases, and 22 bases had no gene match. CDR3 residues: CATSEIGAGGPFRLLKTQYF. The DNA of the CDR3 is TGTGCCACCAGTGAGATAGGAGCGGGAGGGCCTTTTAGGCTTTTAAAGACCCAGTACTTC.

This clonotype was observed at least ten times. This chain joins TRBV6-2 or TRBV6-3 and TRBJ1-5; no definite D call. The V and J ends lost 2 bases and 0 bases respectively, with 5 bases between them. CDR3 length: 14 residues. Germline CDR1 and CDR2: MNHEY and SVGEGT. The CDR3 DNA is TGTGCCAGCAGTTACGGAAGTAGCAATCAGCCCCAGCATTTT. Protein: CASSYGSSNQPQHF.

This clonotype was picked up many times. V is TRBV2 and J is TRBJ2-5, with no clear D. From germline, CDR1 is SNHLY and CDR2 FYNNEI. The CDR3 covers 13 residues. V lost 7 bases to trimming and J lost 3 bases, with 12 bases between them. Here the CDR3 reads CASTPDGKETQYF. The DNA of the CDR3 is TGTGCCAGCACCCCGGACGGAAAAGAGACCCAGTACTTC.

This clonotype was detected ten times or more. The rearrangement joins TRBV28 to TRBJ2-5, with D possibly matching TRBD2 (5 bases). This CDR3 region has 18 residues. Germline V gene lookup returns CDR1 MDHEN and CDR2 SYDVKM. Trimming stripped 3 bases from V and 5 bases from J, with 25 bases between. Here the CDR3 DNA reads TGTGCCAGCAGTTTCCTGAGGGTTGGGCGCCCTGTGGTGGAGACCCAGTACTTC. Its translation: CASSFLRVGRPVVETQYF.

Ten or more counts support this clonotype. The rearrangement uses TRBV6-1 and TRBJ2-7; 7 bases map to TRBD2. CDR3 length: 14 residues. The junction had 8 bases not matched to a gene; V was cut back by 7 bases and J by 2 bases. Germline CDR1 is MNHNS and CDR2 is SASEGT. The CDR3 DNA sequence: TGTGCCAGCAAAACGGGGGGAGGGCCCTACGAGCAGTACTTC. This translates into CASKTGGGPYEQYF.

This clonotype has a count of ten or more. The chain couples TRBV5-5 to TRBJ2-5; maybe TRBD1 (7 bases). V was shortened by 0 bases and J by 5 bases, with 14 bases between the two germline ends. This CDR3 comprises 15 residues. The germline V gene encodes CDR1 SGHKS and CDR2 YYEKEE (reference sequence). The CDR3 sequence is CASSLGAGGRETQYF. The CDR3 DNA reads as TGTGCCAGCAGCTTGGGGGCAGGGGGGCGCGAGACCCAGTACTTC.

This clonotype was seen ten or more times. The CDR3 nucleotides are TGTGCCATCAGTGAGGGTTGGGAAGGACCTAAAGAGACCCAGTACTTC. It yields the protein CAISEGWEGPKETQYF. This chain joins TRBV10-3 and TRBJ2-5; D is uncertain. CDR3 length: 16 residues. The V and J ends lost 2 bases and 3 bases respectively, with 16 bases between them. Looked up from germline, CDR1 is ENHRY and CDR2 is SYGVKD.

This clonotype was recorded at least ten times. The J gene is TRBJ2-7, the V gene TRBV7-9, with 8 positions matching TRBD1. The CDR3 is 15 amino acids. The V gene's germline CDR1 is SEHNR and CDR2 FQNEAQ (reference sequence). V lost 3 bases and J lost 4; bases outside the gene matches: 8. In DNA, the CDR3 is TGTGCCAGCAGCTTTTGGAGACAGGGGTCGTACGAGCAGTACTTC. The encoded protein is CASSFWRQGSYEQYF.

This clonotype was observed many times. The rearrangement joins TRBV6-2 or TRBV6-3 to TRBJ2-7; D may be TRBD1 (6 bases). This CDR3 spans 16 amino acids. The ends were cut back, 0 bases at V and 2 bases at J, with 14 bases in the middle. CDR1 and CDR2 (germline): MNHEY, SVGEGT. CDR3: CASSYSSDRLTYEQYF. The CDR3 nucleotides read TGTGCCAGCAGTTACTCTTCAGACAGGTTAACCTACGAGCAGTACTTC.

The sample holds many counts of this clonotype. The chain joins TRBV6-1 to TRBJ1-1; D ambiguous. Trimming shortened V by 3 bases and J by 3 bases, and 11 bases separated the two germline ends. Germline assignment: CDR1 MNHNS and CDR2 SASEGT. The CDR3 consists of 14 residues. The DNA of the CDR3 is TGTGCCAGCAGTGACCTCTTAATCTACACTGAAGCTTTCTTT. Translating it yields CASSDLLIYTEAFF.

This clonotype was recorded at least ten times. CDR3 residues: CASSTTSNLNYGYTF. CDR3 DNA sequence: TGTGCCAGTAGTACAACAAGCAATCTCAACTATGGCTACACCTTC. The V call is TRBV19, the J call TRBJ1-2; D gene ambiguous. The CDR3 runs 15 residues. Germline values: CDR1 LNHDA, CDR2 SQIVND (reference sequence). V was shortened by 4 bases and J by 2 bases, with 14 bases between the two germline ends.

This clonotype was seen many times. This rearrangement joins TRBV28 to TRBJ1-1; D is undetermined. CDR1 is MDHEN and CDR2 is SYDVKM in the germline V gene. Trimming shortened V by 7 bases and J by 3 bases, and 6 bases separated the two germline ends. The CDR3 loop spans 11 amino acids. The CDR3 region has the DNA TGTGCCAGCAATGGGTACACTGAAGCTTTCTTT. Protein: CASNGYTEAFF.

This clonotype was found many times. The rearrangement uses TRBV18 and TRBJ2-7, with D maybe TRBD1 (5 bases). From germline, CDR1 is KGHSH and CDR2 LQKENI. Trimming removed 2 bases at V and 5 bases at J, with 10 bases between. The CDR3 runs 13 residues. The DNA of the CDR3 is TGTGCCAGCTCACCAGCCAGGGCCCACGAGCAGTACTTC. This translates into CASSPARAHEQYF.

This clonotype appeared a few times. The chain carries TRBV4-1 and TRBJ2-2; D may be TRBD1 (6 bases). The germline V and J ends were trimmed by 3 bases and 3 bases, with 11 bases remaining between them. CDR1 and CDR2 from the germline V gene are MGHRA and YSYEKL. The CDR3 runs to 15 residues. The CDR3 region is CASSQTDSYTGELFF. CDR3 sequence (DNA): TGCGCCAGCAGCCAGACGGACAGCTACACCGGGGAGCTGTTTTTT.

In this sample, this clonotype turned up a few times. The chain couples TRBV7-8 to TRBJ2-7; D is possibly TRBD2 (5 bases). Germline V gives CDR1 SGHVS, CDR2 FQNEAQ. The CDR3 covers 14 residues. V shed 3 bases and J shed 3 bases, with 12 bases lying between them. The CDR3 reads CASSFAGMGYEQYF. The CDR3 DNA reads TGTGCCAGCAGCTTCGCCGGGATGGGCTACGAGCAGTACTTC.

Ten or more counts support this clonotype. A junction boundary mismatches the germline segment, possibly from a read error. The chain joins TRBV28 to TRBJ2-6; TRBD1 matches at 8 bases. CDR1 and CDR2 from the germline V gene are MDHEN and SYDVKM. The CDR3 spans 17 residues. The CDR3 here is CASSLTGASSWANVLTF. The CDR3 DNA reads TGTGCCAGCAGTTTGACAGGGGCGTCCTCTTGGGCCAACGTCCTGACTTTC.